The 19 T cell receptor beta chains below come from one sample, sequenced in a study of CD8+ T cells in alopecia areata (dated by TCRdb to between 2018 and 2020). The meaning of the sample's time point label: around 24 weeks on oral tofacitinib. The treatment or condition label here, explained by the study, means: oral pan-JAK inhibitor, 5-10 mg twice daily. The protocol used for the library was the immunoSEQ multiplex PCR assay. To provide template for TCR sequencing, every sample had RNA extracted and reverse transcribed into cDNA. The table was pulled from immuneACCESS by TCRdb, which kept in-frame rearrangements only. Such tables lose some clones; where checked, under half of the loss comes from unresolved V genes, and the rest has no known cause. The table for this sample lists around 290,000 clones; about 62% of them were counted only once. The ten top clones hold over 1.5% of the sample. This sample comprised CD4+ T cells sorted from blood, obtained at week 24, from a patient treated with tofacitinib. These receptors originate from a human donor with alopecia areata.

J is TRBJ1-1 and V is TRBV29-1, with 7 bases aligning to TRBD1. Trimming removed 6 bases from V and 1 base from J; junction bases left unmatched: 8. The CDR3 loop spans 14 amino acids. The V gene's germline CDR1 is SQVTM and CDR2 ANQGSEA. DNA for the CDR3: TGCAGCGTGAGGGCGACAGGGACGAACACTGAAGCTTTCTTT. Translated: CSVRATGTNTEAFF.

This clone was observed a few times. J is TRBJ1-4 and V is TRBV30; 7 positions agree with TRBD1. The V gene end was trimmed by 5 bases and the J gene end by 7 bases; junction bases not matched to a gene: 7. Germline CDR1 and CDR2: GTSNPN and SVGIG (reference sequence). This CDR3 has 13 residues. In nucleotides, the CDR3 is TGTGCCTGGCACAGGGGCGGTGGTGAAAAACTGTTTTTT. Translation: CAWHRGGGEKLFF. The variable domain in full, completed from reference TRBV30 and TRBJ1-4, reads SQTIHQWPATLVQPVGSPLSLECTVEGTSNPNLYWYRQAAGRGLQLLFYSVGIGQISSEVPQNLSASRPQDRQFILSSKKLLLSDSGFYLCAWHRGGGEKLFFGSGTQLSVL.

V is TRBV27 and J is TRBJ1-1, with D unresolved. V lost 2 bases, J lost 1 base, and 11 bases lay in between. The germline CDR1 and CDR2 sequences are MNHEY and SMNVEV (reference sequence). This CDR3 is 15 amino acids long. CDR3 sequence: CASSLRSGGNTEAFF. The CDR3, as DNA: TGTGCCAGCAGTTTAAGGTCAGGTGGGAACACTGAAGCTTTCTTT.

Notes on this clone: The junction shows a germline mismatch at one end, possibly a read error. The CDR3 spells CTGGRGNYGYTF. CDR3 DNA: TGCACGGGAGGAAGGGGAAACTATGGCTACACCTTC. V is TRBV7-9 and J is TRBJ1-2; perhaps TRBD1 as D (5 bases). This CDR3 contains 12 residues. The germline CDR1 and CDR2 sequences are SEHNR and FQNEAQ (reference sequence).

The chain combines TRBV6-1 with TRBJ1-1; unclear D gene. The CDR3 covers 12 residues. V was clipped by 6 bases and J by 1 base, with 6 bases between them. Per germline, CDR1 MNHNS and CDR2 SASEGT. The CDR3 coding sequence is TGTGCCAGCAGGGGCGGGAACACTGAAGCTTTCTTT. It translates to CASRGGNTEAFF.

The CDR3 here is CASSPWSTGTSSYNEQFF. The CDR3 DNA reads TGTGCCAGCAGTCCTTGGTCGACCGGGACTAGCTCCTACAATGAGCAGTTCTTC. This sequence joins TRBV27 and TRBJ2-1; 8 nucleotides agree with TRBD2. CDR1 MNHEY and CDR2 SMNVEV come from the germline V gene (reference sequence). V gave up 5 bases and J gave up 0 bases; unmatched junction bases: 12. The CDR3 spans 18 residues.

J is TRBJ2-1 and V is TRBV29-1; D might be TRBD2 (6 bases). V was clipped by 6 bases and J by 9 bases, with 21 bases between them. The germline CDR1 and CDR2 sequences are SQVTM and ANQGSEA. This CDR3 is built from 14 residues. CDR3: CSVQLAGAIGEQFF. The CDR3 region has the DNA TGCAGCGTACAACTAGCCGGGGCGATAGGTGAGCAGTTCTTC.

The V gene is TRBV29-1, the J gene TRBJ1-1; D is possibly TRBD1 (5 bases). CDR1 and CDR2 (germline): SQVTM, ANQGSEA. This CDR3 has 13 residues. The V end lost 3 bases, the J end lost 1 base, and 9 bases lay between the germline ends. The CDR3: CSVDGGRNTEAFF. As DNA, the CDR3 is TGCAGCGTTGATGGGGGTAGGAACACTGAAGCTTTCTTT.

V usage is TRBV7-2 and J usage is TRBJ1-6; D not resolved. Germline V CDR1 and CDR2: SGHTA, FQGNSA. V lost 6 bases, J lost 6 bases, and 9 bases lay in between. This CDR3 region has 13 residues. CDR3 sequence reads: CASSRVGNSPLHF. The CDR3 DNA reads TGTGCCAGCAGTCGGGTGGGTAATTCACCCCTCCACTTT. Complete variable domain (other parts from reference TRBV7-2 and TRBJ1-6): GAGVSQSPSNKVTEKGKDVELRCDPISGHTALYWYRQSLGQGLEFLIYFQGNSAPDKSGLPSDRFSAERTGGSVSTLTIQRTQQEDSAVYLCASSRVGNSPLHFGNGTRLTVT.

This rearrangement joins TRBV2 to TRBJ2-5, with 9 nucleotides matching TRBD1. Looked up from germline, CDR1 is SNHLY and CDR2 is FYNNEI. The CDR3 totals 13 residues. After removal of 9 bases from V and 4 bases from J, the junction contained 6 bases not matched to a gene. This chain's CDR3 is CASTGGAAETQYF. For the CDR3, the DNA is TGTGCCAGTACAGGGGGCGCTGCAGAGACCCAGTACTTC.

This clone was picked up one time. The chain combines TRBV19 with TRBJ2-6; a weak D match, TRBD1 (6 bases). Germline CDR1 and CDR2: LNHDA and SQIVND (reference sequence). The V end was cut by 6 bases, the J end by 0 bases, with 15 bases between. This CDR3 has 17 amino acids. CDR3: CASRDGTPPSGANVLTF. CDR3 nucleotide sequence: TGTGCCAGTAGGGACGGGACACCTCCCTCTGGGGCCAACGTCCTGACTTTC.

The chain has TRBV6-6 and TRBJ1-1; the D is unclear. This CDR3 has 13 amino acids. V lost 0 bases, J lost 2 bases, and 4 bases lay in between. Germline V gene lookup returns CDR1 MNHNY and CDR2 SVGAGI (reference sequence). Here the CDR3 reads CASSYSVNTEAFF. Here the CDR3 DNA reads TGTGCCAGCAGTTACTCAGTCAACACTGAAGCTTTCTTT.

In DNA form, the CDR3 reads TGCGCCAGCAAGAACCCAGGGACACCCACAGGCTACACCTTC. Protein: CASKNPGTPTGYTF. V usage is TRBV5-1 and J usage is TRBJ1-2; a possible D gene is TRBD1 (6 bases). CDR3 length: 14 amino acids. Trimming stripped 6 bases from V and 8 bases from J, with 20 bases between. In germline, CDR1 is SGHRS, CDR2 YFSETQ.

The DNA for the CDR3 is TGTGCCAGCAGCCAAGAATACCATCGACCGGGGGGGCGCGAGCAGTTCTTC. The encoded protein is CASSQEYHRPGGREQFF. The rearrangement links TRBV14 to TRBJ2-1; 8 bases agree with TRBD2. The CDR3 covers 17 residues. The germline CDR1 and CDR2 sequences are SGHDN and FVKESK. Trimming removed 0 bases from V and 10 bases from J; junction bases left unmatched: 14.

The chain carries TRBV2 and TRBJ2-5, with 8 bases aligning to TRBD2. V dropped 7 bases and J dropped 5; count of bases not matched to a gene: 12. Germline V CDR1 and CDR2: SNHLY, FYNNEI. The CDR3 runs 15 residues. The CDR3 protein is CASKDGAGAGETQYF. CDR3 nucleotides: TGTGCCAGCAAGGATGGAGCGGGGGCCGGGGAGACCCAGTACTTC.

DNA for the CDR3: TGTGCCTCGGGCGTTGGGGATACGCAGTATTTT. It codes for CASGVGDTQYF. The rearrangement uses TRBV30 and TRBJ2-3; D gene ambiguous. V lost 7 bases and J lost 6, with 11 bases in between. This CDR3 has 11 residues. Germline V gene sequence: CDR1 GTSNPN, CDR2 SVGIG (reference sequence).

The chain couples TRBV4-1 to TRBJ1-2, with D possibly matching TRBD1 (6 bases). V shed 6 bases and J shed 6 bases, with 14 bases lying between them. There are 13 residues in the CDR3. Germline values: CDR1 MGHRA, CDR2 YSYEKL. This chain's CDR3 is CASSEGGPDGYTF. The CDR3 DNA follows: TGCGCCAGCAGTGAAGGGGGGCCAGATGGCTACACCTTC.

The rearrangement joins TRBV19 to TRBJ2-7, with TRBD1 identical over 9 bases. Per the germline V gene, CDR1 is LNHDA and CDR2 is SQIVND (reference sequence). CDR3 size: 13 residues. The junction had 4 bases not matched to a gene; V was cut back by 6 bases and J by 4 bases. The CDR3 coding sequence is TGTGCCAGTAGCCGGGACAGGGAATACGAGCAGTACTTC. Residues: CASSRDREYEQYF.

J is TRBJ2-3 and V is TRBV5-4, with TRBD2 matching 10 bases. The germline gives CDR1 SGHNT, CDR2 YYREEE (reference sequence). CDR3 length: 16 residues. Losses at the gene ends were 2 bases for V and 2 bases for J; bases not matched to a gene: 5. Written as DNA, the CDR3 is TGTGCCAGCAGCTTTCCTAGCGGGGGACTCACAGATACGCAGTATTTT. Translating gives CASSFPSGGLTDTQYF.